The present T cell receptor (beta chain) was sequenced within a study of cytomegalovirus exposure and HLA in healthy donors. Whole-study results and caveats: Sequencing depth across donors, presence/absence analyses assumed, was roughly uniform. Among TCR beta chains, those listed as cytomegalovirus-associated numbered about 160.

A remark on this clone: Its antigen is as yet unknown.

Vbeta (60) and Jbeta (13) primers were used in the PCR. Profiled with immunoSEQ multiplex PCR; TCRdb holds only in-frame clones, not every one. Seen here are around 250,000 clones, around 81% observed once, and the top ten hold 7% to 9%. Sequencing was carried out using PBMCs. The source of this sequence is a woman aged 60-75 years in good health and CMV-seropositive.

The CDR3 here is CASSPGQGGQETQYF. The CDR3, as DNA: TGCGCCAGCAGCCCCGGCCAGGGGGGCCAAGAGACCCAGTACTTC. This rearrangement joins TRBV5-1 to TRBJ2-5, with a tentative D call TRBD1 (7 bases). The CDR3 is made up of 15 amino acids. Germline V gene sequence: CDR1 SGHRS, CDR2 YFSETQ. V lost 4 bases and J lost 1, with 14 bases in between.